The clone carrying this TCR beta chain was seen a few times. Its matching antigen is unknown. The entry originates in a study of T-cell reconstitution after alpha-beta-depleted transplantation in children. Overall study findings and caveats: Fresh T-cell production supplied most of the T-cell counts and diversity seen one year after transplant.

This CDR3 region has 16 residues. Germline values: CDR1 SNHLY, CDR2 FYNNEI. The V gene end was trimmed by 5 bases and the J gene end by 3 bases; junction bases not matched to a gene: 10. Unique molecular identifiers were built into the TCRbeta library. One entry per CDR3 protein results from TCRdb running MiXCR on the PCR reads. The sample comprises 800,000 to 1,000,000 distinct CDR3 sequences, roughly 29% of which are singletons, and over 25% rests with the top ten. The sequence was obtained from a boy younger than two who had a stem cell transplant for SCID, so the T cells may come from the graft donor. This sequence joins TRBV2 and TRBJ2-1; 7 nucleotides line up with TRBD1. Source: PBMCs, mostly from graft donor cells, taken 360 days after TCRalphabeta/CD19-depleted stem cell transplant. This chain's CDR3 is CASSSLTGEVYNEQFF. The CDR3 DNA reads TGTGCCAGCAGTTCCCTTACAGGGGAAGTCTACAATGAGCAGTTCTTC.